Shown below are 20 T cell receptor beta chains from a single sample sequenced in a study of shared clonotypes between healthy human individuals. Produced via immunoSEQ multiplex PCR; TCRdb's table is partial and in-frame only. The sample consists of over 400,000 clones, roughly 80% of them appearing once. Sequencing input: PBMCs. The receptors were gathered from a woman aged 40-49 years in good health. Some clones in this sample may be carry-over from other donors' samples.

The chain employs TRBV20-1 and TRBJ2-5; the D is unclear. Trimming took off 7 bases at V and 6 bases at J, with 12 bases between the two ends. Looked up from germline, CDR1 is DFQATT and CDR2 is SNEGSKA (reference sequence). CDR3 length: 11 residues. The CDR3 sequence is CSVPDRQTQYF. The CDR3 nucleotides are TGCAGTGTCCCTGATCGCCAGACCCAGTACTTC.

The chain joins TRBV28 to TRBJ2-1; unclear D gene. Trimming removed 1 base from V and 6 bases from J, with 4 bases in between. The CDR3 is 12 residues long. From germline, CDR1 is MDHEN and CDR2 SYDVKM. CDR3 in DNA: TGTGCCAGCAGTTTATCCCTCAATGAGCAGTTCTTC. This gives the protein CASSLSLNEQFF.

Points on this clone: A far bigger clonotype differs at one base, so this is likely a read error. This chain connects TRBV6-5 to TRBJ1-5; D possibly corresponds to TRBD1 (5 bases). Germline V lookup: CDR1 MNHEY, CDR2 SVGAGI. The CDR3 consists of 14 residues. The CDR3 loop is CASSYLGGNQPKHF. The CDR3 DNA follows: TGTGCCAGCAGTTACCTGGGGGGGAATCAGCCCAAGCATTTT.

CDR3 DNA sequence: TGTGCCAGCACTCTGAGAGAGGGAGAGACCCAGTACTTC. Its protein product is CASTLREGETQYF. The chain recombines TRBV6-1 with TRBJ2-5; D might be TRBD2 (5 bases). Germline V gene lookup returns CDR1 MNHNS and CDR2 SASEGT. The germline V and J ends were trimmed by 7 bases and 4 bases, with 13 bases remaining between them. This CDR3 has 13 amino acids.

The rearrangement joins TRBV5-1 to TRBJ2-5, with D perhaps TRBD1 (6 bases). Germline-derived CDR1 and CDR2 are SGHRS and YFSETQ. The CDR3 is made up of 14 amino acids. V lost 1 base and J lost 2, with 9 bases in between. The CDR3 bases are TGCGCCAGCAGCTTGTCAGGGGATCAAGAGACCCAGTACTTC. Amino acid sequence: CASSLSGDQETQYF.

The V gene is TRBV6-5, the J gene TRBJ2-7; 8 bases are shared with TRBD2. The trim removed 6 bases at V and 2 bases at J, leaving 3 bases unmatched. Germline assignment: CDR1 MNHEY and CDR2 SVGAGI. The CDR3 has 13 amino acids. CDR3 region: CASRNSGTYEQYF. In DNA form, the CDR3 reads TGTGCCAGCAGAAATAGCGGGACCTACGAGCAGTACTTC.

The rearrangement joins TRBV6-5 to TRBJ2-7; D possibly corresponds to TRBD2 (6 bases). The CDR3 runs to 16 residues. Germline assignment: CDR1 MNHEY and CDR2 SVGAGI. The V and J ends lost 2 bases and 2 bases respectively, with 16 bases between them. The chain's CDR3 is CASSYTGEAWTYEQYF. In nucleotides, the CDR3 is TGTGCCAGCAGTTACACCGGGGAGGCCTGGACCTACGAGCAGTACTTC.

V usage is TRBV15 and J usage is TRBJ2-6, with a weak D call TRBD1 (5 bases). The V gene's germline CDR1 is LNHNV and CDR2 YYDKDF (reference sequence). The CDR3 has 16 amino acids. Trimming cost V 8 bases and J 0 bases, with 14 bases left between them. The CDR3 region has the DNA TGTGCCACCTCCCCCAGGGAAGGCTCTGGGGCCAACGTCCTGACTTTC. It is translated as CATSPREGSGANVLTF. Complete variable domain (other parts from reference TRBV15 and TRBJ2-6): DAMVIQNPRYQVTQFGKPVTLSCSQTLNHNVMYWYQQKSSQAPKLLFHYYDKDFNNEADTPDNFQSRRPNTSFCFLDIRSPGLGDTAMYLCATSPREGSGANVLTFGAGSRLTVL.

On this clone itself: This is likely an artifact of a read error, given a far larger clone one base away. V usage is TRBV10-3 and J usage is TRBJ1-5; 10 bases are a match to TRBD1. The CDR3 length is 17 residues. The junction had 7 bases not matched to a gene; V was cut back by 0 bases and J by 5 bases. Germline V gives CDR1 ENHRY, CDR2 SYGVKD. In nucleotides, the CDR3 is TGTGCCATCAGTGAGTCGATGATGGGACAGGGGTATCAGCCCCAGCATTTT. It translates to CAISESMMGQGYQPQHF.

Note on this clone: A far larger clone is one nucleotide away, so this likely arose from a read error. The CDR3 nucleotides read TGTGCCAGCAGCTTATTGACAGAGAACACCGGGGAGCTGTTTTTT. It specifies CASSLLTENTGELFF. The chain uses TRBV11-2 and TRBJ2-2; the D gene is possibly TRBD1 (5 bases). The length of the CDR3 is 15 residues. Germline V CDR1 and CDR2: SGHAT, FQNNGV. V lost 2 bases, J lost 1 base, and 8 bases lay in between.

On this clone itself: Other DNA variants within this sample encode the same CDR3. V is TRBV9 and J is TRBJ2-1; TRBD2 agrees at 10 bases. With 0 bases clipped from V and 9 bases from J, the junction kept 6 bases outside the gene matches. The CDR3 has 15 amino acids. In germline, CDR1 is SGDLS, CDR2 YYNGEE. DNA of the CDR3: TGTGCCAGCAGCGTAGGGCTAGCGGGAGAGGGTGAGCAGTTCTTC. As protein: CASSVGLAGEGEQFF.

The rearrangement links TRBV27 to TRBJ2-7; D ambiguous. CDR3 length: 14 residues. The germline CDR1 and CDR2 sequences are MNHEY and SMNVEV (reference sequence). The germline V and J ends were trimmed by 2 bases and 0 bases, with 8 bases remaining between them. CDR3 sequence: CASSLDLNSYEQYF. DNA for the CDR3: TGTGCCAGCAGTTTAGACTTAAACTCCTACGAGCAGTACTTC.

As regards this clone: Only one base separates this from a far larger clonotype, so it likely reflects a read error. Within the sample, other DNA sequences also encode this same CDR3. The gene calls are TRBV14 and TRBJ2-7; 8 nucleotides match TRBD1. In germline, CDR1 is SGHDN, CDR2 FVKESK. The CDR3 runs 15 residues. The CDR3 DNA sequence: TGTGCTAGCAGCCTAGACAGGGGAAGCTCCTACGAGCAGTACTTC. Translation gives CASSLDRGSSYEQYF.

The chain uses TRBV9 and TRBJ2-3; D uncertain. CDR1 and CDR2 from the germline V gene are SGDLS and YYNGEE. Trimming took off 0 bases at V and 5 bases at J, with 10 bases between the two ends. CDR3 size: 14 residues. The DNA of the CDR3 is TGTGCCAGCAGCGTAGCTCGAGGAGAAGATACGCAGTATTTT. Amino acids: CASSVARGEDTQYF.

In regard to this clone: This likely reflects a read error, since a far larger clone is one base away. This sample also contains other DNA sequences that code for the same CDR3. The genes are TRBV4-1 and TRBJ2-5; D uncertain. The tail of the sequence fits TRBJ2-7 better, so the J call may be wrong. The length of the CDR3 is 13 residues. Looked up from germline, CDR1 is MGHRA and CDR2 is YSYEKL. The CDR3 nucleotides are TGCGCCAGTAGCCAGCTTGACAACTACGAGCAGTACTTC. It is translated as CASSQLDNYEQYF.

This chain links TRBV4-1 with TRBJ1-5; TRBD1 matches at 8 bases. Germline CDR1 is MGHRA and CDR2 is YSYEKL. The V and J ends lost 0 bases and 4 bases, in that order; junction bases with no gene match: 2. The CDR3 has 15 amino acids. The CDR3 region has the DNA TGCGCCAGCAGCCAAGACAGGGGGCTTAATCAGCCCCAGCATTTT. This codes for CASSQDRGLNQPQHF.

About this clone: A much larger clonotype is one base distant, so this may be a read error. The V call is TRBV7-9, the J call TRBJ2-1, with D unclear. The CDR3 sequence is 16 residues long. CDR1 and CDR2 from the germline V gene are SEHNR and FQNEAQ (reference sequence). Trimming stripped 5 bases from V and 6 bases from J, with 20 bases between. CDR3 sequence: CASSIVGVSFGNEQFF. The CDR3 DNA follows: TGTGCCAGCAGCATTGTGGGCGTGAGTTTCGGCAATGAGCAGTTCTTC.

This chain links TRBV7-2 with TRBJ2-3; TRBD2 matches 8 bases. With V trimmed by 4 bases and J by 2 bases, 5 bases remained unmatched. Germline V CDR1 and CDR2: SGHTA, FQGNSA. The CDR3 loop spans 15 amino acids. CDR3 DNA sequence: TGTGCCAGCAGCTCCCAAGCGGGAGACACAGATACGCAGTATTTT. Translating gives CASSSQAGDTDTQYF.

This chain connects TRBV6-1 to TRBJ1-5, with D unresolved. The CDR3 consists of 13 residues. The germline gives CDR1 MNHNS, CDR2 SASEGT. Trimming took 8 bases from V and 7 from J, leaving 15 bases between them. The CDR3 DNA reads TGTGCCAGCTCGAAGAGGTTCGGGCAGCCCCAGCATTTT. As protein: CASSKRFGQPQHF.

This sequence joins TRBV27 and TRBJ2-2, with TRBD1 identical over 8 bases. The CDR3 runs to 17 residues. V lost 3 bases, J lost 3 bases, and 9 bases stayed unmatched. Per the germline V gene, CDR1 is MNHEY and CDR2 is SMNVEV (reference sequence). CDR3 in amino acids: CASSFLRTGRDTGELFF. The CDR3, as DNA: TGTGCCAGCAGTTTCCTCAGGACAGGGCGGGACACCGGGGAGCTGTTTTTT.